The text below deals with one T cell receptor (beta chain). This clone was seen only once. The clone's antigen remains unknown. Base qualities are not provided; no much larger clone lies one nucleotide away. V loses 2 bases of germline sequence and J loses 6 bases, and the interval between the two ends is 14 bases. The CDR3 runs 15 residues from the cysteine to the phenylalanine. Kept here is only the CDR3 DNA, which spans 45 bases and is read in frame from base 1. From the germline V gene, CDR1 is KGHSH and CDR2 is LQKENI. This sample was included in a study of blood T cell repertoires in COVID-19 (dated by TCRdb to 2020 to 2021). With regard to the full study: Samples covering the acute and convalescent phases of COVID-19 were provided by collaborators in the United States, Italy and Spain. The prospective study material was composed of cDNA or gDNA derived from T cells, B-cell-depleted T cells, or PBMCs. Subjects who had been exposed to COVID-19, were actively infected with it, or had recovered from it provided the deeply sampled blood TCRbeta repertoires that made up the dataset. A freely available public database, intended as a resource for researchers studying the immune response to SARS-CoV-2, is where the repertoires were released. The samples were drawn from the first 160 participants of the ongoing ImmuneRACE study and from some 1,300 subjects provided by 6 global collaborators. Sample metadata almost always included a de-identified subject ID, COVID-19 status, age in years and sex. Where available, HLA class I and class II types were obtained from metadata supplied by the sample provider rather than from assay-based typing.

Points the paper makes about the study in general: The amount of clinical and demographic metadata varied by source and participant and was provided uncurated.

TCRbeta CDR3 regions were amplified from genomic DNA by means of the immunoSEQ Assay, a bias-controlled multiplex PCR. Per the authors' processing: The number of nucleated cells in each sample was estimated by amplification of reference gene primers within the assay. To quantify the absolute abundance of each unique TCRbeta CDR3 rearrangement, sequence reads were collapsed and filtered. For each sample, productive Simpson clonality was calculated by taking the square root of Simpson's diversity index across productive rearrangements. Imported from immuneACCESS, the table was reduced by TCRdb to in-frame sequences with V and J called. These copies leave out some clones; in studies compared against another copy, an unresolved V gene accounts for under half, and the cause of the remainder is not known. The V and J calls and the clone size are those of that table, but D and trimming were determined from the DNA. The sample has about 140,000 clones on record, around 82% of them singletons. Under 5% of the sample lies in the top ten.

Collaborating institutions collected whole blood in K2EDTA tubes following their own protocols. For TCRbeta analysis, collaborators shipped samples in one of three forms: frozen whole blood, isolated PBMCs, or DNA extracted from either of those sample types. The sequenced material came from peripheral blood. The sequence links TRBV18 to TRBJ1-5, with TRBD1 tentatively as D gene (6 bases match). This sequence originates from a woman aged 55 to 70 with acute or convalescent COVID-19. CDR3 region: CASSPTGSYGQPQHF. The DNA sequence is given as TGTGCCAGCTCACCAACAGGGTCGTATGGTCAGCCCCAGCATTTT. Extended through the reference TRBV18 and TRBJ1-5 proteins, this CDR3 yields the full variable domain: NAGVMQNPRHLVRRRGQEARLRCSPMKGHSHVYWYRQLPEEGLKFMVYLQKENIIDESGMPKERFSAEFPKEGPSILRIQQVVRGDSAAYFCASSPTGSYGQPQHFGDGTRLSIL.